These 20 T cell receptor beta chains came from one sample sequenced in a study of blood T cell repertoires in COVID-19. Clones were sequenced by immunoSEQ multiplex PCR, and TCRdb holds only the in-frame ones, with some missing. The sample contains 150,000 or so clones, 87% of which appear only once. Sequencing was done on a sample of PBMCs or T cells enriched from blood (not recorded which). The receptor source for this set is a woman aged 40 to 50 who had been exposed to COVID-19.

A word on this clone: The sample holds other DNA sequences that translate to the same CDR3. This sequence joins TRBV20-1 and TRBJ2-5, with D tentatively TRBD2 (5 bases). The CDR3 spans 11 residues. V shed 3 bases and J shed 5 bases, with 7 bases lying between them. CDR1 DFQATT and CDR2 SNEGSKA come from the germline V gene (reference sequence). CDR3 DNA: TGCAGTGCTAGTTCGGGGGAGACCCAGTACTTC. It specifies CSASSGETQYF.

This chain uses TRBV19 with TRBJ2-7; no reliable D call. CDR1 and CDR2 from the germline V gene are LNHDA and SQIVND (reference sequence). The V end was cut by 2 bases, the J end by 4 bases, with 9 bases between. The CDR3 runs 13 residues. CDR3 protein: CASSIQRFYEQYF. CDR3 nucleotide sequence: TGTGCCAGTAGTATACAGAGGTTTTACGAGCAGTACTTC. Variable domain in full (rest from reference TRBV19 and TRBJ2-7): DGGITQSPKYLFRKEGQNVTLSCEQNLNHDAMYWYRQDPGQGLRLIYYSQIVNDFQKGDIAEGYSVSREKKESFPLTVTSAQKNPTAFYLCASSIQRFYEQYFGPGTRLTVT.

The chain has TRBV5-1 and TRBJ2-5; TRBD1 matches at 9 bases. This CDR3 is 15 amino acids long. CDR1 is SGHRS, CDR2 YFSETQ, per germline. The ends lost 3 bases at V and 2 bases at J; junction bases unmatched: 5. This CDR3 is CASSWDRAGQETQYF. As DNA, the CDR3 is TGCGCCAGCAGCTGGGACAGGGCTGGACAAGAGACCCAGTACTTC.

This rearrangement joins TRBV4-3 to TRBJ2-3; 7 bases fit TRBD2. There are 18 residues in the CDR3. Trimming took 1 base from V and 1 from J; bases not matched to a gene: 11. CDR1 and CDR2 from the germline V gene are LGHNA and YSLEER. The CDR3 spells CASSQGLARPAGTDTQYF. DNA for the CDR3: TGCGCCAGCAGCCAAGGACTAGCTAGACCCGCTGGCACAGATACGCAGTATTTT.

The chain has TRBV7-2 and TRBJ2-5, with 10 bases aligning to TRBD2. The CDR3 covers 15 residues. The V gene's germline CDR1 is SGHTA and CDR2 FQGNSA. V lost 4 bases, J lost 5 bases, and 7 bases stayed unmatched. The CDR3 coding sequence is TGTGCCAGCAGCTCCCAGGCTAGCGGGAGTGAGACCCAGTACTTC. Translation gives CASSSQASGSETQYF.

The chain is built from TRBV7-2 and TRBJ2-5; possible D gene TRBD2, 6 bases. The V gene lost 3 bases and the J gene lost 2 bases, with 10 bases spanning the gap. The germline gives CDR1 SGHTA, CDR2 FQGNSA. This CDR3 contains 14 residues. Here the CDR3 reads CASSFGGSQETQYF. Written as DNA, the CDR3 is TGTGCCAGCAGCTTTGGGGGGTCACAAGAGACCCAGTACTTC. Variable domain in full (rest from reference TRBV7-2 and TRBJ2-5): GAGVSQSPSNKVTEKGKDVELRCDPISGHTALYWYRQSLGQGLEFLIYFQGNSAPDKSGLPSDRFSAERTGGSVSTLTIQRTQQEDSAVYLCASSFGGSQETQYFGPGTRLLVL.

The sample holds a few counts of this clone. The CDR3 DNA reads TGTGCCAGTAGCCGGGACCCACGGGGAGGAAGGGAGCAGTACTTC. It translates to CASSRDPRGGREQYF. The rearrangement links TRBV19 to TRBJ2-7; D is possibly TRBD2 (6 bases). Germline assignment: CDR1 LNHDA and CDR2 SQIVND (reference sequence). Trimming shortened V by 6 bases and J by 7 bases, and 22 bases separated the two germline ends. The CDR3 contains 15 residues.

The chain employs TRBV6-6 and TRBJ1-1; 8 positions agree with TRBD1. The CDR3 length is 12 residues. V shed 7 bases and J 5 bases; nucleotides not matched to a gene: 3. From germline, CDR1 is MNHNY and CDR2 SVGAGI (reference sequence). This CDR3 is CASKDRDTEAFF. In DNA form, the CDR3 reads TGTGCCAGCAAGGACAGGGATACTGAAGCTTTCTTT.

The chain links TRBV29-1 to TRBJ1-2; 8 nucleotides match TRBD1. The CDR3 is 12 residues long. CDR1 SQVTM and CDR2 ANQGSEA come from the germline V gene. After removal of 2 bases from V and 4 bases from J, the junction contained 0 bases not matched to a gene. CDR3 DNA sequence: TGCAGCGTTGAAACAGGGGGCTATGGCTACACCTTC. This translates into CSVETGGYGYTF.

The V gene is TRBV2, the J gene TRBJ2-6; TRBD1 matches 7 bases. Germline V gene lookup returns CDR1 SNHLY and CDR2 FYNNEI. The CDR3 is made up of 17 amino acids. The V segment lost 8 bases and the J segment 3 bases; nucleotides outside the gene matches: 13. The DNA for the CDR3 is TGTGCCAGCTCAAACAGACAGGGTCTGAGTGGGGCCAACGTCCTGACTTTC. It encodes CASSNRQGLSGANVLTF.

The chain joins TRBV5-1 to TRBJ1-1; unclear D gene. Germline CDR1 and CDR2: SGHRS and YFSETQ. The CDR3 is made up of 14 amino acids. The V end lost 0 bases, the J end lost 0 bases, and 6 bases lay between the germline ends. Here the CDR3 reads CASSLARLNTEAFF. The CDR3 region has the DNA TGCGCCAGCAGCTTGGCCAGGCTGAACACTGAAGCTTTCTTT.

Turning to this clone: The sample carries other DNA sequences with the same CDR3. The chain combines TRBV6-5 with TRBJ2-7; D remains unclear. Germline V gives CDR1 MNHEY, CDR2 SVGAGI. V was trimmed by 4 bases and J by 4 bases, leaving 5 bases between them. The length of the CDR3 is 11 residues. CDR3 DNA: TGTGCCAGCAGTTCCAATTACGAGCAGTACTTC. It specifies CASSSNYEQYF.

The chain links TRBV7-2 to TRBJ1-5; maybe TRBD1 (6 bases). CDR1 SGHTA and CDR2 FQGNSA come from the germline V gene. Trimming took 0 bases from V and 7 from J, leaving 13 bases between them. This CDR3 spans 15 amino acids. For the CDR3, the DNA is TGTGCCAGCAGCTTAGCCCAGGGGCGGTGGCAGCCCCAGCATTTT. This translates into CASSLAQGRWQPQHF.

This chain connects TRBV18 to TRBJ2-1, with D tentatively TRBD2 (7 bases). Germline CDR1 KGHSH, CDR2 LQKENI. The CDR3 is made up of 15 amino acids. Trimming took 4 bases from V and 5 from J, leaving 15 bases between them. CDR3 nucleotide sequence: TGTGCCAGCTCACGAGGGGAGGGGGACCACAATGAGCAGTTCTTC. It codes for CASSRGEGDHNEQFF.

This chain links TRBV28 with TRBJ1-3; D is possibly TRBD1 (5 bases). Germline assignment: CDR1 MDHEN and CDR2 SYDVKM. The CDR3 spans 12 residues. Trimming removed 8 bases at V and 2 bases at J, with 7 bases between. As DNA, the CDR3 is TGTGCCAGCCAGGGTACTGGAAACACCATATATTTT. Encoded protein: CASQGTGNTIYF.

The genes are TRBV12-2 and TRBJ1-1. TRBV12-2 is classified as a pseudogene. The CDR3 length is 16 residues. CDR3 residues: CASRLESRRLNTEAFF. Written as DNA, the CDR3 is TGTGCAAGTCGCTTAGAATCAAGGAGACTGAACACTGAAGCTTTCTTT.

CDR3 nucleotides: TGTGCCACCCTAGCGGGGGGGGTGGATACGCAGTATTTT. Its translation: CATLAGGVDTQYF. The V gene is TRBV7-9, the J gene TRBJ2-3; 12 nucleotides line up with TRBD2. The ends lost 10 bases at V and 6 bases at J; junction bases unmatched: 5. The CDR3 sequence is 13 residues long. Germline-derived CDR1 and CDR2 are SEHNR and FQNEAQ (reference sequence).

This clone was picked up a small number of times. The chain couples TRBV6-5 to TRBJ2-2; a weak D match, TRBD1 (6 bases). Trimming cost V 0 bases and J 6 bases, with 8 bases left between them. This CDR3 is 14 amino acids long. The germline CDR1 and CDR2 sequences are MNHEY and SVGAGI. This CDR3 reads CASSYSTGPGELFF. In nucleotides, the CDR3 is TGTGCCAGCAGTTACTCGACAGGTCCCGGGGAGCTGTTTTTT.

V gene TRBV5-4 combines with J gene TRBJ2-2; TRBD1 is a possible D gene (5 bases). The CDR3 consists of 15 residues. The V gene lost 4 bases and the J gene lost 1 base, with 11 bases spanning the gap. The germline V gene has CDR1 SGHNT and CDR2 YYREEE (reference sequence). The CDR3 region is CASSPDSVNTGELFF. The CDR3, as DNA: TGTGCCAGCAGCCCCGACAGTGTGAACACCGGGGAGCTGTTTTTT.

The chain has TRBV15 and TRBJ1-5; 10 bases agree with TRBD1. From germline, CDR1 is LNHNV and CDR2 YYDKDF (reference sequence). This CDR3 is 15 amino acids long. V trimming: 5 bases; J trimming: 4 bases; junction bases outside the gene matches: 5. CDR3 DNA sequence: TGTGCCACCAGCCGCGGGACAGGGGAAAATCAGCCCCAGCATTTT. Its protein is CATSRGTGENQPQHF.